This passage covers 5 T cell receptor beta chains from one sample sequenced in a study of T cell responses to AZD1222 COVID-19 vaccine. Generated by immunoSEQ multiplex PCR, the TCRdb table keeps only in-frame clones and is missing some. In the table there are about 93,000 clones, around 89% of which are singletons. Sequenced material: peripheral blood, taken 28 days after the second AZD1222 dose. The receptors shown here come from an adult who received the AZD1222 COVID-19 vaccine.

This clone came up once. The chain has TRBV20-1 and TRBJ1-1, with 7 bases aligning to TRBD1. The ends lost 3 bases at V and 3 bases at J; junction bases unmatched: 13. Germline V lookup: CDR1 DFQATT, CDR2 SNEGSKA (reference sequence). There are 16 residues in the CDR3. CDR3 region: CSASRDSLTWDTEAFF. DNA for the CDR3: TGCAGTGCTAGTAGGGACAGTCTTACCTGGGACACTGAAGCTTTCTTT.

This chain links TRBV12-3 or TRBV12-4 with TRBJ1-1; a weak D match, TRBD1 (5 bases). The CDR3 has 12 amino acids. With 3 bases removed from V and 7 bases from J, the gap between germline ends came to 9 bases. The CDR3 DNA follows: TGTGCCAGCAGTTTCGTAGGGGATGAAGCTTTCTTT. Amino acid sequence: CASSFVGDEAFF.

The CDR3 reads CASSVDLGQGATEAFF. DNA of the CDR3: TGTGCCAGCAGCGTTGACCTGGGACAGGGGGCCACTGAAGCTTTCTTT. The chain has TRBV7-9 and TRBJ1-1, with 12 bases lining up with TRBD1. Trimming took 5 bases from V and 4 from J; bases not matched to a gene: 8. The CDR3 consists of 16 residues. Germline CDR1 reads SEHNR; CDR2 reads FQNEAQ (reference sequence).

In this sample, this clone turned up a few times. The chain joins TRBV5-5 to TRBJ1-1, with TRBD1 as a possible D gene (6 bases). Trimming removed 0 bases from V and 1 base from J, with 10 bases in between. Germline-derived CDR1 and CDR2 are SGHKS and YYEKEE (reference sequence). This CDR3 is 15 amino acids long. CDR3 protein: CASSLAGGANTEAFF. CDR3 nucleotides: TGTGCCAGCAGCTTGGCCGGGGGCGCGAACACTGAAGCTTTCTTT.

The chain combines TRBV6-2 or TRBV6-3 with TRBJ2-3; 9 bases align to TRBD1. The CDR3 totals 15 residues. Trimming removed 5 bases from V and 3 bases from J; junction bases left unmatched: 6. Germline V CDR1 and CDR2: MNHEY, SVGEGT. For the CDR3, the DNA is TGTGCCAGCAGTGCTCCGGGACAGGGAACAGATACGCAGTATTTT. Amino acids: CASSAPGQGTDTQYF.